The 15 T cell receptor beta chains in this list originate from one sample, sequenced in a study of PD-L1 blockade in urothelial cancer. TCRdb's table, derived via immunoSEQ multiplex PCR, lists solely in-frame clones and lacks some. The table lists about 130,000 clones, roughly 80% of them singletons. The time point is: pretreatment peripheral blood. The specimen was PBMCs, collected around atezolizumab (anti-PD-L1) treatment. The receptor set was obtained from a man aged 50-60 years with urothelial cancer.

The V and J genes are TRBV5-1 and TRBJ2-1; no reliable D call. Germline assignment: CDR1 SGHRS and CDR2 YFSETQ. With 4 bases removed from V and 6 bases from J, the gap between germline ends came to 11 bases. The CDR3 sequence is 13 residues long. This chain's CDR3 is CASSNVGSNEQFF. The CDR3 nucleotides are TGCGCCAGCAGCAATGTGGGCAGCAATGAGCAGTTCTTC.

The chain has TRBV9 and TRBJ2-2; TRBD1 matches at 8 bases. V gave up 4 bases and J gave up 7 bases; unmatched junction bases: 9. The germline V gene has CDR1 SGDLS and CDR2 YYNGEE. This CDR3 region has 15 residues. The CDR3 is CASSSGQGRNGELFF. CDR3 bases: TGTGCCAGCAGCTCCGGACAGGGTCGGAACGGGGAGCTGTTTTTT. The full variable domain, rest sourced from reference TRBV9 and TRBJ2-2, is DSGVTQTPKHLITATGQRVTLRCSPRSGDLSVYWYQQSLDQGLQFLIQYYNGEERAKGNILERFSAQQFPDLHSELNLSSLELGDSALYFCASSSGQGRNGELFFGEGSRLTVL.

CDR3 residues: CASSHGDLTYEQYF. CDR3 nucleotides: TGCGCCAGCAGCCATGGGGACTTGACCTACGAGCAGTACTTC. V is TRBV4-1 and J is TRBJ2-7, with D perhaps matching TRBD2 (6 bases). Per the germline V gene, CDR1 is MGHRA and CDR2 is YSYEKL. With 3 bases removed from V and 2 bases from J, the gap between germline ends came to 11 bases. This CDR3 region has 14 residues.

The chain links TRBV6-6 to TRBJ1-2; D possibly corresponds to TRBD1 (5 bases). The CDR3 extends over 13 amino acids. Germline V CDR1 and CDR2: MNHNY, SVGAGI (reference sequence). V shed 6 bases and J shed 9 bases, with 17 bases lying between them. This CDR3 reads CASRVGAVGSYTF. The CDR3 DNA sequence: TGTGCCAGCAGGGTTGGGGCGGTTGGTAGCTACACCTTC.

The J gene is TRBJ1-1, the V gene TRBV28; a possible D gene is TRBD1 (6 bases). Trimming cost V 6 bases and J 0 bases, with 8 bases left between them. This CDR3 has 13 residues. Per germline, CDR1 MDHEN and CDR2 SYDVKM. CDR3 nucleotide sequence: TGTGCCAGCAGATGGACAGTGAACACTGAAGCTTTCTTT. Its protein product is CASRWTVNTEAFF.

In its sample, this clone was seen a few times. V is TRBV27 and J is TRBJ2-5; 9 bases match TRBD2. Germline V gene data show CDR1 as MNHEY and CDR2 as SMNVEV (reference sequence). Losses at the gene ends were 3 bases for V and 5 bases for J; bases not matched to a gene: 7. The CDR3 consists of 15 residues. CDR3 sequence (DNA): TGTGCCAGCAGTTTTAGTTTAGCGGGAGCTGAGACCCAGTACTTC. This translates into CASSFSLAGAETQYF.

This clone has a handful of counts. CDR3 region: CASEGTGGHHEQYF. The CDR3, as DNA: TGTGCCAGCGAGGGGACAGGGGGTCACCACGAGCAGTACTTC. The chain combines TRBV28 with TRBJ2-7; TRBD1 aligns across 11 bases. This CDR3 contains 14 residues. CDR1 is MDHEN, CDR2 SYDVKM, per germline. V trimming: 8 bases; J trimming: 5 bases; junction bases outside the gene matches: 8.

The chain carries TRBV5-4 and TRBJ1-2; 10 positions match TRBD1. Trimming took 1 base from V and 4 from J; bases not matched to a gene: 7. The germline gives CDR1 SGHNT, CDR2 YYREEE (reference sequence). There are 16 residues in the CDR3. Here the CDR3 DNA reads TGTGCCAGCAGCTTGCCCCGACAGGGGGCAAGCTATGGCTACACCTTC. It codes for CASSLPRQGASYGYTF.

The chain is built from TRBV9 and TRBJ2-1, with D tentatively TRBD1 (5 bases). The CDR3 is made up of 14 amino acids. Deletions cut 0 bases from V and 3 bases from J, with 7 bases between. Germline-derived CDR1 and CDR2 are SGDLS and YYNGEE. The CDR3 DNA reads TGTGCCAGCAGCGTAGCAGGGAACTACAATGAGCAGTTCTTC. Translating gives CASSVAGNYNEQFF.

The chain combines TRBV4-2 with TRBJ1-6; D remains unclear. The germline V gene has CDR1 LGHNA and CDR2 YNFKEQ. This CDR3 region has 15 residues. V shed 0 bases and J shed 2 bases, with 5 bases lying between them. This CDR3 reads CASSQEGTYNSPLHF. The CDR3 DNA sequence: TGTGCCAGCAGCCAAGAGGGCACCTATAATTCACCCCTCCACTTT.

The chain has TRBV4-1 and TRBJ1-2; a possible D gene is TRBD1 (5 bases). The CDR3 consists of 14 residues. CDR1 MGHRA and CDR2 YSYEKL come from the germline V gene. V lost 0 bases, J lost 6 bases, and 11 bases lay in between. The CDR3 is CASSQDQKGHGYTF. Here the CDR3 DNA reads TGCGCCAGCAGCCAAGACCAAAAGGGGCATGGCTACACCTTC.

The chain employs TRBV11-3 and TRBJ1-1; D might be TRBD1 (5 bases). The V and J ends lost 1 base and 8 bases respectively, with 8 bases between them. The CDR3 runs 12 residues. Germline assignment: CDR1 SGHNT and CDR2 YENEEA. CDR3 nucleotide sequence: TGTGCCAGCAGCTTAGGGGAGGGGGAAGCTTTCTTT. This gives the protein CASSLGEGEAFF. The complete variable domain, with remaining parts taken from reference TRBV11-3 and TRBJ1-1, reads EAGVVQSPRYKIIEKKQPVAFWCNPISGHNTLYWYLQNLGQGPELLIRYENEEAVDDSQLPKDRFSAERLKGVDSTLKIQPAELGDSAVYLCASSLGEGEAFFGQGTRLTVV.

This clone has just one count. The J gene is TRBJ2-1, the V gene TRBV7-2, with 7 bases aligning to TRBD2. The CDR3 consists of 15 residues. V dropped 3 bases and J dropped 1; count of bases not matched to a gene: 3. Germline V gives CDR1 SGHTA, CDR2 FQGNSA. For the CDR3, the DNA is TGTGCCAGCAGCTTTACAGCGGGATCCTACAATGAGCAGTTCTTC. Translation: CASSFTAGSYNEQFF.

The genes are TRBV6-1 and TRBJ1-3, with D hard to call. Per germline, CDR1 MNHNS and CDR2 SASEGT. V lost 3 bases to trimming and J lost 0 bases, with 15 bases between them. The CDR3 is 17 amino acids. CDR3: CASSEITSPGSGNTIYF. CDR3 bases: TGTGCCAGCAGTGAGATCACCTCGCCGGGCTCTGGAAACACCATATATTTT.

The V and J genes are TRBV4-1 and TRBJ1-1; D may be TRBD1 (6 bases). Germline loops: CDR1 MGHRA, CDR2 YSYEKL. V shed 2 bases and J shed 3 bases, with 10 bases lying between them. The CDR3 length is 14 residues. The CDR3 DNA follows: TGCGCCAGCAGCCAATTCGACAGGTACACTGAAGCTTTCTTT. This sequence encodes CASSQFDRYTEAFF.